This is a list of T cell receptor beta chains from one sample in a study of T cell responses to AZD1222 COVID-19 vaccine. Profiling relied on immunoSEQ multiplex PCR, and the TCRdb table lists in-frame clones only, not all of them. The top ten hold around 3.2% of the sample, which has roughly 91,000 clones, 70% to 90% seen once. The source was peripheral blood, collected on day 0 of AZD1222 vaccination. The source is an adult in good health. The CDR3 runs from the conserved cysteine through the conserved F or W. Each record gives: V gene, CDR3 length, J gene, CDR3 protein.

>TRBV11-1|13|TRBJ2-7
CASSLTDTYEQYF
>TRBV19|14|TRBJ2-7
CASSIRGARYEQYF
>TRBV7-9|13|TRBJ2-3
CASSPRGPDTQYF
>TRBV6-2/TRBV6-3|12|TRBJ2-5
CASSLFSETQYF
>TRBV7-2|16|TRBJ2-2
CASSWGQGGDTGELFF
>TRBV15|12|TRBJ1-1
CATSRAGTEAFF
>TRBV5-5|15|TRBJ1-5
CASRARENTNQPQHF
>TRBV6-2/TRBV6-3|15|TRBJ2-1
CASSPGLEGGNEQFF
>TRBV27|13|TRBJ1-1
CASSLSTGTEAFF
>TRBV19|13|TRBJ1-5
CASGGGFGQPQHF
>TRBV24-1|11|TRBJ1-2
CATSAGYGYTF
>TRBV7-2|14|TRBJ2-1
CASSFKTSGGEQFF
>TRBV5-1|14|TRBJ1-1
CASSSGQGNTEAFF
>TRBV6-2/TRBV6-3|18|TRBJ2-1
CASSSLALAGGPVNEQFF
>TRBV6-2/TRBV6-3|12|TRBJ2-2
CASSSKRGELFF
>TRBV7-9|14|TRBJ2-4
CASSSTDRVFIQYF
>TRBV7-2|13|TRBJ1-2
CASSLGQGYGYTF
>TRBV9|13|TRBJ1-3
CASSVTPGNTIYF